This TCR beta chain comes out of a study of T cells in Graves' hyperthyroidism and ophthalmopathy. Looking at the study overall: Peripheral blood sampling occurred at initial diagnosis, before any treatment.

This clonotype occurred many times. Amplified TCR beta CDR3 regions came from RNA transcripts. RT-PCR in the first round (using the HTBI primer set) targeted the TCR CDR3. One entry per CDR3 protein results from TCRdb running MiXCR on the multiplex PCR reads. The repertoire holds roughly 300,000 distinct CDR3 sequences, around 13% seen once, with 20% to 25% in the top ten. On the basis of clinical symptoms, serum thyroxine and TRAb, thyroid ultrasound and orbital computed tomography, diagnoses were made. The germline CDR1 and CDR2 sequences are SGHVS and FQNEAQ. The CDR3 covers 18 residues. V shed 0 bases and J 2 bases; nucleotides not matched to a gene: 11.

This rearrangement joins TRBV7-8 to TRBJ2-3; 7 positions match TRBD2. The TCR sequence derives from a woman in her 30s with Graves' hyperthyroidism. Sequencing was carried out using blood. In DNA form, the CDR3 reads TGTGCCAGCAGCTTAGCCATCCGGTTCGGACTAGACACAGATACGCAGTATTTT. Its protein product is CASSLAIRFGLDTDTQYF.